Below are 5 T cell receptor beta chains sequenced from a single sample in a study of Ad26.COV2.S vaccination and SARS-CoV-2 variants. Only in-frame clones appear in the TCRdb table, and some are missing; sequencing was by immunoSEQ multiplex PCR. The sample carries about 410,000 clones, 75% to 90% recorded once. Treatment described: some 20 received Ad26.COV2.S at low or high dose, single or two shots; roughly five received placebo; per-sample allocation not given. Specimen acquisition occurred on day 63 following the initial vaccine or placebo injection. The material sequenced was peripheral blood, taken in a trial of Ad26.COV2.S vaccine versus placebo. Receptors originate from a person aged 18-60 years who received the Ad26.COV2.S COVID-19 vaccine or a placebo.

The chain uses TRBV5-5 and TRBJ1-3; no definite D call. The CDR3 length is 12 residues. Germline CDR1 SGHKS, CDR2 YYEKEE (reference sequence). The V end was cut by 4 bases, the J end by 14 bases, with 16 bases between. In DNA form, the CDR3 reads TGTGCCAGCAGCCCAGGCCTCGGCGGTGTATATTTT. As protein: CASSPGLGGVYF.

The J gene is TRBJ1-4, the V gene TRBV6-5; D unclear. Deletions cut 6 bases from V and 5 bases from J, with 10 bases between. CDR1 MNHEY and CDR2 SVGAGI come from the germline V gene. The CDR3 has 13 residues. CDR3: CASRDTGNEKLFF. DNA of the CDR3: TGTGCCAGCAGAGACACGGGGAATGAAAAACTGTTTTTT.

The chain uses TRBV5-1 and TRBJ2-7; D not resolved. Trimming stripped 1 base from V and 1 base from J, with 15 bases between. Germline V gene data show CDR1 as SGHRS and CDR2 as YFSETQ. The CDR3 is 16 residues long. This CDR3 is CASSLLNSRSSYEQYF. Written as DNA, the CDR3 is TGCGCCAGCAGCTTGTTAAACTCTCGCTCATCCTACGAGCAGTACTTC.

The CDR3 region has the DNA TGTGCCAGCAGTTTATACCGTACTAATGAAAAACTGTTTTTT. Its translation is CASSLYRTNEKLFF. The J gene is TRBJ1-4, the V gene TRBV27, with D uncertain. Deletions cut 1 base from V and 2 bases from J, with 5 bases between. This CDR3 has 14 residues. CDR1 and CDR2 from the germline V gene are MNHEY and SMNVEV (reference sequence).

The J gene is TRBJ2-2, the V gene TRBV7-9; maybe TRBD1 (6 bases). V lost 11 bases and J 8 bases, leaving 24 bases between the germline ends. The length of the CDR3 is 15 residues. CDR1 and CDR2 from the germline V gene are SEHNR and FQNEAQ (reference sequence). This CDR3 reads CALSPMRQVVGELFF. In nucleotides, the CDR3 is TGTGCCCTCTCGCCGATGAGACAGGTGGTTGGGGAGCTGTTTTTT. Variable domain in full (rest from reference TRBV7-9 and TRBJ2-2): DTGVSQNPRHKITKRGQNVTFRCDPISEHNRLYWYRQTLGQGPEFLTYFQNEAQLEKSRLLSDRFSAERPKGSFSTLEIQRTEQGDSAMYLCALSPMRQVVGELFFGEGSRLTVL.